Listed below are T cell receptor beta chains from one sample, sequenced in a study of cytomegalovirus exposure and HLA in healthy donors. Assay: immunoSEQ multiplex PCR; the TCRdb copy retains only in-frame clones and omits some. The sample has about 190,000 clones; around 81% are singletons. The sequencing input was PBMCs. All receptors derive from a young man in good health and CMV-seronegative. Both conserved end residues are part of each CDR3. D genes are given only for firm matches. Size is stated for part of the rows, as once, few or many counts, or as a class when the clone is expanded.

clone size: -
V gene: TRBV7-3
J gene: TRBJ2-3
D gene: TRBD2
CDR3 protein: CASSLRSGLSSGDTDTQYF
CDR3 DNA: TGTGCCAGCAGCCTCCGGTCCGGATTGTCTAGCGGAGACACAGATACGCAGTATTTT

clone size: -
V gene: TRBV10-1
J gene: TRBJ2-7
D gene: TRBD1
CDR3 protein: CATRGYRDSDEQYF
CDR3 DNA: TGCGCCACCAGGGGGTACAGGGATTCGGACGAGCAGTACTTC

clone size: -
V gene: TRBV7-9
J gene: TRBJ1-1
D gene: TRBD1
CDR3 protein: CASSFRQGVSTEAFF
CDR3 DNA: TGTGCCAGCAGCTTTCGACAGGGGGTGAGCACTGAAGCTTTCTTT

clone size: -
V gene: TRBV6-5
J gene: TRBJ1-1
D gene: -
CDR3 protein: CASSFEATVNTEAFF
CDR3 DNA: TGTGCCAGCAGCTTCGAGGCGACGGTGAACACTGAAGCTTTCTTT

clone size: -
V gene: TRBV4-2
J gene: TRBJ2-3
D gene: -
CDR3 protein: CASSQAGGRTDTQYF
CDR3 DNA: TGTGCCAGCAGCCAAGCCGGGGGGCGTACAGATACGCAGTATTTT

clone size: -
V gene: TRBV25-1
J gene: TRBJ2-3
D gene: TRBD1
CDR3 protein: CASSLLSQGSTDTQYF
CDR3 DNA: TGTGCCAGCAGTCTCCTATCACAGGGGAGCACAGATACGCAGTATTTT

clone size: few
V gene: TRBV28
J gene: TRBJ2-3
D gene: -
CDR3 protein: CASSFIGRGRTDTQYF
CDR3 DNA: TGTGCCAGCAGTTTCATCGGGAGAGGTCGGACAGATACGCAGTATTTT

clone size: -
V gene: TRBV6-4
J gene: TRBJ1-4
D gene: -
CDR3 protein: CASTRGEGLFF
CDR3 DNA: TGTGCCAGCACGCGTGGTGAGGGACTGTTTTTT

clone size: -
V gene: TRBV10-3
J gene: TRBJ1-6
D gene: -
CDR3 protein: CAINREANSPLHF
CDR3 DNA: TGTGCCATCAACAGAGAAGCCAATTCACCCCTCCACTTT

clone size: -
V gene: TRBV28
J gene: TRBJ1-2
D gene: TRBD1
CDR3 protein: CASSLSDRGYGYTF
CDR3 DNA: TGTGCCAGCAGTTTATCGGACAGGGGTTATGGCTACACCTTC

clone size: -
V gene: TRBV7-6
J gene: TRBJ2-2
D gene: -
CDR3 protein: CASSLLSTGELFF
CDR3 DNA: TGTGCCAGCAGCTTATTATCCACCGGGGAGCTGTTTTTT

clone size: -
V gene: TRBV27
J gene: TRBJ2-3
D gene: TRBD2
CDR3 protein: CASSLRAGGLGDTQYF
CDR3 DNA: TGTGCCAGCAGTTTAAGAGCGGGAGGGCTTGGGGATACGCAGTATTTT

clone size: -
V gene: TRBV7-9
J gene: TRBJ1-2
D gene: TRBD1
CDR3 protein: CASSTRQGYYGYTF
CDR3 DNA: TGTGCCAGCAGCACCCGACAGGGTTACTATGGCTACACCTTC

clone size: -
V gene: TRBV5-1
J gene: TRBJ2-2
D gene: TRBD1
CDR3 protein: CASSDGTGGKSGELFF
CDR3 DNA: TGCGCCAGCAGCGACGGGACAGGGGGCAAATCCGGGGAGCTGTTTTTT

clone size: -
V gene: TRBV5-8
J gene: TRBJ1-5
D gene: -
CDR3 protein: CASSPRTVSNQPQHF
CDR3 DNA: TGTGCCAGCAGCCCCAGGACAGTGAGCAATCAGCCCCAGCATTTT

clone size: once
V gene: TRBV27
J gene: TRBJ2-5
D gene: -
CDR3 protein: CASSLSVKGETQYF
CDR3 DNA: TGTGCCAGCAGTTTAAGTGTTAAGGGGGAGACCCAGTACTTC

clone size: -
V gene: TRBV10-3
J gene: TRBJ1-3
D gene: -
CDR3 protein: CAISEGRNTIYF
CDR3 DNA: TGTGCCATCAGTGAGGGCAGAAACACCATATATTTT

clone size: -
V gene: TRBV6-5
J gene: TRBJ1-4
D gene: -
CDR3 protein: CASSGQLNEKLFF
CDR3 DNA: TGTGCCAGCAGCGGACAGCTGAATGAAAAACTGTTTTTT

clone size: -
V gene: TRBV7-8
J gene: TRBJ2-7
D gene: TRBD1
CDR3 protein: CASSRQYTGTGSYEQYF
CDR3 DNA: TGTGCCAGCAGCCGTCAATATACCGGGACAGGGTCCTACGAGCAGTACTTC

clone size: -
V gene: TRBV6-5
J gene: TRBJ2-5
D gene: TRBD2
CDR3 protein: CASSYNSGRRKETQYF
CDR3 DNA: TGTGCCAGCAGTTACAATAGCGGGAGACGGAAAGAGACCCAGTACTTC

clone size: -
V gene: TRBV11-2
J gene: TRBJ2-7
D gene: TRBD1
CDR3 protein: CASSLWTGSLSYEQYF
CDR3 DNA: TGTGCCAGCAGCTTATGGACAGGGAGCCTCTCCTACGAGCAGTACTTC

clone size: -
V gene: TRBV6-1
J gene: TRBJ1-4
D gene: -
CDR3 protein: CASSEPGYDEKLFF
CDR3 DNA: TGTGCCAGCAGTGAACCGGGGTACGATGAAAAACTGTTTTTT

clone size: few
V gene: TRBV2
J gene: TRBJ2-1
D gene: -
CDR3 protein: CASSEWAPNEQFF
CDR3 DNA: TGTGCCAGCAGTGAGTGGGCGCCGAATGAGCAGTTCTTC

clone size: -
V gene: TRBV4-3
J gene: TRBJ1-2
D gene: -
CDR3 protein: CASSQDRGNYGYTF
CDR3 DNA: TGCGCCAGCAGCCAAGATCGGGGAAACTATGGCTACACCTTC

clone size: -
V gene: TRBV30
J gene: TRBJ2-3
D gene: TRBD1
CDR3 protein: CAWGETGGRTDTQYF
CDR3 DNA: TGTGCCTGGGGCGAAACAGGGGGCAGAACAGATACGCAGTATTTT

clone size: -
V gene: TRBV9
J gene: TRBJ1-3
D gene: TRBD1
CDR3 protein: CASSLRQGADTIYF
CDR3 DNA: TGTGCCAGCAGCTTGCGACAGGGGGCAGACACCATATATTTT

clone size: few
V gene: TRBV6-5
J gene: TRBJ2-7
D gene: TRBD2
CDR3 protein: CASSYSAGGINEQYF
CDR3 DNA: TGTGCCAGCAGTTACTCAGCGGGAGGTATAAACGAGCAGTACTTC

clone size: few
V gene: TRBV7-9
J gene: TRBJ2-7
D gene: -
CDR3 protein: CSSTPTMAGSYEQYF
CDR3 DNA: TGTTCCAGCACCCCGACAATGGCCGGCTCCTACGAGCAGTACTTC

clone size: -
V gene: TRBV5-4
J gene: TRBJ1-2
D gene: -
CDR3 protein: CASSSTYDRPDF
CDR3 DNA: TGTGCCAGCAGCTCGACTTATGACAGGCCCGACTTC

clone size: -
V gene: TRBV13
J gene: TRBJ2-3
D gene: -
CDR3 protein: CASSLGLGLRITDTQYF
CDR3 DNA: TGTGCCAGCAGCTTAGGCCTCGGTCTTCGAATCACAGATACGCAGTATTTT

clone size: -
V gene: TRBV5-1
J gene: TRBJ1-1
D gene: -
CDR3 protein: CASSLVGGGSTEAFF
CDR3 DNA: TGCGCCAGCAGCTTGGTTGGGGGGGGGAGCACTGAAGCTTTCTTT